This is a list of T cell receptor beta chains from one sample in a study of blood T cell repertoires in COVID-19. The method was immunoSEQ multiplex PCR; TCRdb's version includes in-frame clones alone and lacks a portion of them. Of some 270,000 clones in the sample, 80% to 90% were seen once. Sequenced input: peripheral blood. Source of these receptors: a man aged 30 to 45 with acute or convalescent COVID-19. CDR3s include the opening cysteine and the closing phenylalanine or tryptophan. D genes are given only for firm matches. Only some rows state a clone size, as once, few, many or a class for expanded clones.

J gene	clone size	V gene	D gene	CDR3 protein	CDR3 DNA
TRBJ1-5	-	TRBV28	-	CASRGTSGQPQHF	TGTGCCAGCCGTGGAACTTCGGGGCAGCCCCAGCATTTT
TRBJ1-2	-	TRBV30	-	CAWSVSIGNGYTF	TGTGCCTGGAGTGTATCGATCGGGAATGGCTACACCTTC
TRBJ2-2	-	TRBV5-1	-	CASSFNPGQNTGELFF	TGCGCCAGCAGCTTCAATCCGGGACAGAACACCGGGGAGCTGTTTTTT
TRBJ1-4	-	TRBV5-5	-	CASSLAGNHNEKLFF	TGTGCCAGCAGCTTGGCTGGCAACCACAATGAAAAACTGTTTTTT
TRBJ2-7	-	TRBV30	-	CAWSVRSYEQYF	TGTGCCTGGAGTGTGAGGAGCTACGAGCAGTACTTC
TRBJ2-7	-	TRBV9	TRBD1	CASSRGTGIIDEQYF	TGTGCCAGCAGCCGCGGGACAGGGATAATCGACGAGCAGTACTTC
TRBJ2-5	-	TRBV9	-	CASSVETGGGETQYF	TGTGCCAGCAGCGTAGAGACAGGCGGCGGAGAGACCCAGTACTTC
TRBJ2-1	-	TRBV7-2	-	CASRQPGLPSGEQFF	TGTGCCAGCAGACAACCGGGACTCCCCTCGGGGGAGCAGTTCTTC
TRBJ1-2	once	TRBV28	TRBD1	CASSLGTGVDGGYTF	TGTGCCAGCAGTTTGGGGACAGGGGTGGATGGTGGCTACACCTTC
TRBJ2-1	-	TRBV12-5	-	CASGWRGEQFF	TGTGCTAGTGGTTGGAGGGGTGAGCAGTTCTTC
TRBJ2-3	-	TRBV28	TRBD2	CASSLGGEGTDTQYF	TGTGCCAGCAGTTTGGGGGGGGAAGGGACAGATACGCAGTATTTT
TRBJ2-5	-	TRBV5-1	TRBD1	CASSPPGTGSETQYF	TGCGCCAGCAGTCCTCCCGGGACAGGGTCAGAGACCCAGTACTTC
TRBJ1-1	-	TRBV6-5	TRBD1	CASRLGTGTEAFF	TGTGCCAGCAGGCTGGGGACAGGAACTGAAGCTTTCTTT
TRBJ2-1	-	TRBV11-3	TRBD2	CASSIRTSGGRPREQFF	TGTGCCAGCAGCATCAGGACTAGCGGGGGGCGGCCCCGGGAGCAGTTCTTC
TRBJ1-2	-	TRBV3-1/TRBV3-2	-	CASSLTQFTGYGYTF	TGTGCCAGCAGTCTTACTCAGTTTACGGGCTATGGCTACACCTTC
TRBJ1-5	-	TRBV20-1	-	CSASRFYFYSNQPQHF	TGCAGTGCTAGTCGTTTCTACTTTTATAGCAATCAGCCCCAGCATTTT
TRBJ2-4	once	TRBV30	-	CAWTLRERVLNIQYF	TGTGCCTGGACCTTACGAGAGAGGGTTTTAAACATTCAGTACTTC
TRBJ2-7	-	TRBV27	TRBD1	CASSWDRENEQYF	TGTGCCAGCAGTTGGGACAGGGAGAACGAGCAGTACTTC